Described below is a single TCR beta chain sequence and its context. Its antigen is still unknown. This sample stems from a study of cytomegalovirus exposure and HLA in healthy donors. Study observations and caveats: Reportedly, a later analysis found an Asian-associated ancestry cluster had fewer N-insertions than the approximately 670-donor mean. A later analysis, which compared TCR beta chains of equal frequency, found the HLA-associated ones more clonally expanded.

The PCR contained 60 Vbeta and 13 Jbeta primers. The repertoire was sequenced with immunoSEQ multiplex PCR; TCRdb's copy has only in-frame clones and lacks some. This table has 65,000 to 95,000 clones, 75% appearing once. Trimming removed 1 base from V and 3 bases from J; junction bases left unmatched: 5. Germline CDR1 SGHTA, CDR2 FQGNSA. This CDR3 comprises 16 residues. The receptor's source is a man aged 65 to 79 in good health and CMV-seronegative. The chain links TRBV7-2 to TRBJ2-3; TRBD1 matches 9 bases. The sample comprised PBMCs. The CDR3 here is CASSLGQGQGTDTQYF. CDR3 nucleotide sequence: TGTGCCAGCAGCTTAGGACAGGGACAGGGAACAGATACGCAGTATTTT.